Below, 32 T cell receptor beta chains from the same sample are listed, as sequenced in a study of T cells after yellow fever vaccination. TCRdb recomputed calls from the 5' RACE reads with MiXCR, one row per CDR3 protein. The sample lists fewer than 350,000 distinct CDR3 sequences; around 4.3% were seen once. The sample was PBMCs, taken 15 days after the yellow fever booster vaccination. These receptors all come from a man in his late teens or twenties who received the YFV17D yellow fever vaccine.

This clonotype was seen a handful of times. J is TRBJ2-7 and V is TRBV7-2, with a weak D call TRBD2 (6 bases). V was cut by 2 bases and J by 4 bases, with 12 bases left in between. The V gene's germline CDR1 is SGHTA and CDR2 FQGNSA. The CDR3 covers 14 residues. The chain's CDR3 is CASSLWRGPYEQYV. Here the CDR3 DNA reads TGTGCCAGCAGCTTATGGCGGGGACCTTACGAGCAGTACGTC.

There are a few counts of this clonotype. The gene calls are TRBV20-1 and TRBJ1-1; TRBD1 matches 7 bases. Looked up from germline, CDR1 is DFQATT and CDR2 is SNEGSKA (reference sequence). The CDR3 runs to 14 residues. The J segment lost 5 bases and the V segment lost 0 bases, leaving 6 bases of the junction unmatched. The CDR3 DNA reads TGCAGTGCTAGAGATTCAGGGGGAGGAACTGAAGCTTTCTTT. This codes for CSARDSGGGTEAFF.

This clonotype was recorded many times. CDR3 in DNA: TGTGCCAGCAGTTACTCCGGGGCCCGGGAGACCCAGTACTTC. Translating it yields CASSYSGARETQYF. The chain employs TRBV6-6 and TRBJ2-5; D is perhaps TRBD1 or TRBD2 (5 bases each). The ends were cut back, 0 bases at V and 5 bases at J, with 10 bases in the middle. CDR3 size: 14 residues. Germline CDR1 and CDR2: MNHNY and SVGAGI (reference sequence).

This clonotype was detected many times. The chain has TRBV20-1 and TRBJ1-6; D may be TRBD1 (6 bases). CDR3 length: 14 residues. V was clipped by 5 bases and J by 14 bases, with 22 bases between them. The germline V gene encodes CDR1 DFQATT and CDR2 SNEGSKA (reference sequence). The CDR3 nucleotides read TGCAGTGCTCCGGTTCCCGGACAGTATAGCACCCTCCACTTT. Amino acids: CSAPVPGQYSTLHF.

The table lists this clonotype with a few counts. V gene TRBV27 combines with J gene TRBJ2-5, with a weak D call TRBD2 (6 bases). This CDR3 is built from 14 residues. With 6 bases removed from V and 4 bases from J, the gap between germline ends came to 15 bases. Germline V gene data show CDR1 as MNHEY and CDR2 as SMNVEV (reference sequence). Here the CDR3 DNA reads TGTGCCAGCAGCGATAGGGGAGGAGGAGAGACCCAGTACTTC. This codes for CASSDRGGGETQYF.

V is TRBV4-2 and J is TRBJ1-3; D ambiguous. CDR1 is LGHNA, CDR2 YNFKEQ, per germline. The germline V and J ends were trimmed by 3 bases and 2 bases, with 14 bases remaining between them. The CDR3 extends over 16 amino acids. The DNA of the CDR3 is TGTGCCAGCAGCCAGCTCGAACGCGGTGCTGGAAACACCATATATTTT. Amino acids: CASSQLERGAGNTIYF.

The table lists this clonotype with a few counts. The CDR3: CASSLGHPNYGYTF. The CDR3 nucleotides are TGCGCCAGCAGCTTGGGACATCCTAACTATGGCTACACCTTC. The J gene is TRBJ1-2, the V gene TRBV5-1; the D is unclear. This CDR3 is built from 14 residues. Trimming removed 0 bases at V and 0 bases at J, with 6 bases between. Germline CDR1 is SGHRS and CDR2 is YFSETQ.

This clonotype was seen only a few times. The V call is TRBV6-2 or TRBV6-3, the J call TRBJ1-1, with unresolved D. Germline CDR1 MNHEY, CDR2 SVGEGT. The CDR3 runs to 10 residues. The germline V and J ends were trimmed by 8 bases and 5 bases, with 6 bases remaining between them. The CDR3 here is CASGATEAFF. CDR3 nucleotide sequence: TGTGCCAGCGGAGCTACTGAAGCTTTCTTT.

The table lists this clonotype with many counts. The CDR3 region has the DNA TGTGCCAGCAGTTATCGGACAGGAGAGGCTTTCTTT. It codes for CASSYRTGEAFF. The rearrangement uses TRBV12-3 or TRBV12-4 and TRBJ1-1; 7 bases map to TRBD1. The J segment lost 11 bases and the V segment lost 4 bases, leaving 7 bases of the junction unmatched. The CDR3 spans 12 residues.

This clonotype has at least ten counts. CDR3 sequence (DNA): TGCAGTGCTAAGACCCGGGACAATATCCCGAAATGGTGCTTCTTT. This sequence encodes CSAKTRDNIPKWCFF. V usage is TRBV20-1 and J usage is TRBJ1-1; tentatively, D is TRBD1 (6 bases). Per germline, CDR1 DFQATT and CDR2 SNEGSKA (reference sequence). This CDR3 is 15 amino acids long. The V gene lost 4 bases and the J gene lost 14 bases, with 29 bases spanning the gap.

This clonotype has at least ten counts. This chain uses TRBV29-1 with TRBJ1-1; D not certain. This CDR3 is 12 amino acids long. V was cut by 3 bases and J by 1 base, with 6 bases left in between. Germline V gene data show CDR1 as SQVTM and CDR2 as ANQGSEA. In nucleotides, the CDR3 is TGCAGCGTTGACCCAGGGAACACTGAAGCTTTCTTT. Its protein product is CSVDPGNTEAFF.

The CDR3 DNA reads TGTGCCACCAGTGATTCGTGGGGTAAGGGGGGGATTGAGCAGTTCTTC. Its translation: CATSDSWGKGGIEQFF. This sequence joins TRBV24-1 and TRBJ2-1, with D perhaps matching TRBD2 (7 bases). Germline-derived CDR1 and CDR2 are KGHDR and SFDVKD. The CDR3 is made up of 16 amino acids. The V and J ends lost 2 bases and 9 bases respectively, with 19 bases between them.

This clonotype was picked up many times. V and J are TRBV20-1 and TRBJ2-3; D is perhaps TRBD1 or TRBD2 (5 bases each). The germline V gene encodes CDR1 DFQATT and CDR2 SNEGSKA (reference sequence). The CDR3 is 15 residues long. The ends were cut back, 1 base at V and 4 bases at J, with 15 bases in the middle. CDR3 protein: CSARGDPRAADTQYF. The DNA of the CDR3 is TGCAGTGCTAGAGGGGACCCCAGGGCCGCAGATACGCAGTATTTT.

Note on this clonotype: Possible read error: a much larger clone is one base away. The V and J genes are TRBV7-6 and TRBJ1-5; D uncertain. The CDR3 spans 12 residues. Germline CDR1 is SGHVS and CDR2 is FNYEAQ. CDR3 in amino acids: CASSSLNEPQHF. Written as DNA, the CDR3 is TGTGCCAGCTCGAGCCTCAATGAGCCCCAGCATTTT.

The V call is TRBV24-1, the J call TRBJ2-1; 8 bases are a match to TRBD1. The trim removed 5 bases at V and 7 bases at J, leaving 6 bases unmatched. Germline loops: CDR1 KGHDR, CDR2 SFDVKD. The CDR3 has 14 amino acids. The CDR3 DNA is TGTGCCACCAGTGGCTTGGGACAGGAAAATGAGCAGTTCTTC. Translating gives CATSGLGQENEQFF.

This sequence joins TRBV11-2 and TRBJ1-5, with D maybe TRBD1 (5 bases). This CDR3 region has 13 residues. Germline lookup yields CDR1 SGHAT and CDR2 FQNNGV. V was clipped by 5 bases and J by 3 bases, with 8 bases between them. CDR3 DNA: TGTGCCAGCAGCGCAGGGATCAATCAGCCCCAGCATTTT. Translating gives CASSAGINQPQHF.

This clonotype was recorded at least ten times. The rearrangement joins TRBV4-3 to TRBJ2-1; no firm D call. Trimming pared 1 base from V and 7 bases from J, leaving 8 bases between. CDR3 length: 13 amino acids. From germline, CDR1 is LGHNA and CDR2 YSLEER. For the CDR3, the DNA is TGCGCCAGCAGCCAAGCTAAGGGAAATGAGCAGTTCTTC. It translates to CASSQAKGNEQFF.

This clonotype was detected only a few times. This chain links TRBV7-9 with TRBJ1-2; D not resolved. The V end lost 1 base, the J end lost 1 base, and 19 bases lay between the germline ends. CDR3 size: 18 residues. Germline CDR1 and CDR2: SEHNR and FQNEAQ (reference sequence). CDR3 nucleotide sequence: TGTGCCAGCAGCTTAGAACGTTCAGGCCCCTTGGGTAACTATGGCTACACCTTC. It codes for CASSLERSGPLGNYGYTF.

V usage is TRBV9 and J usage is TRBJ2-3; 9 bases are a match to TRBD1. With V trimmed by 4 bases and J by 4 bases, 13 bases remained unmatched. Germline loops: CDR1 SGDLS, CDR2 YYNGEE. The CDR3 extends over 17 amino acids. DNA for the CDR3: TGTGCCAGCAGCTCAAAAACCGGGACAGGGAGGGCAGATACGCAGTATTTT. It encodes CASSSKTGTGRADTQYF.

This clonotype was counted ten times or more. The V and J genes are TRBV4-1 and TRBJ1-4; 7 bases align to TRBD1. Germline V gene data show CDR1 as MGHRA and CDR2 as YSYEKL. The CDR3 loop spans 17 amino acids. Trimming removed 1 base from V and 3 bases from J; junction bases left unmatched: 8. CDR3 loop: CASSQVRGRGANEKLFF. The CDR3 region has the DNA TGCGCCAGCAGCCAAGTTAGGGGGCGCGGAGCTAATGAAAAACTGTTTTTT.

This clonotype was seen a few times. This CDR3 reads CASSKDSLSLYF. The CDR3 DNA is TGTGCCAGCAGCAAAGACTCCCTTTCCCTGTACTTC. V and J are TRBV7-2 and TRBJ2-5; no definite D call. The CDR3 has 12 amino acids. Germline lookup yields CDR1 SGHTA and CDR2 FQGNSA. Trimming left V 5 bases short and J 13 bases short, with 17 bases between.

The sample holds a few counts of this clonotype. The chain employs TRBV11-2 and TRBJ1-3; D uncertain. Trimming removed 5 bases at V and 6 bases at J, with 8 bases between. From germline, CDR1 is SGHAT and CDR2 FQNNGV. CDR3 length: 12 residues. In DNA, the CDR3 is TGTGCCAGCAGCCTACAACAAAACACCATATATTTT. Translating gives CASSLQQNTIYF. Combining the CDR3 with reference TRBV11-2 and TRBJ1-3 gives the whole variable domain EAGVAQSPRYKIIEKRQSVAFWCNPISGHATLYWYQQILGQGPKLLIQFQNNGVVDDSQLPKDRFSAERLKGVDSTLKIQPAKLEDSAVYLCASSLQQNTIYFGEGSWLTVV.

This clonotype was counted at least ten times. The chain is built from TRBV7-2 and TRBJ1-5; D might be TRBD1 (5 bases). CDR1 and CDR2 from the germline V gene are SGHTA and FQGNSA. The CDR3 runs 13 residues. V lost 4 bases to trimming and J lost 4 bases, with 8 bases between them. In DNA form, the CDR3 reads TGTGCCAGCAGCTACGACAGAAATCAGCCCCAGCATTTT. Protein: CASSYDRNQPQHF.

This clonotype has just one count. This may be a read error, as it is one base from a much larger clone. The rearrangement joins TRBV10-3 to TRBJ1-6; 8 nucleotides line up with TRBD1. The CDR3 consists of 14 residues. The V gene's germline CDR1 is ENHRY and CDR2 SYGVKD. CDR3 nucleotide sequence: TGTGCCATCTCGGCGGGACAGGATAATTCACCCCTCTACTTT. Its translation is CAISAGQDNSPLYF.

This clonotype was seen at least ten times. The chain links TRBV4-3 to TRBJ2-5; TRBD2 matches 8 bases. This CDR3 spans 16 amino acids. CDR1 is LGHNA and CDR2 is YSLEER in the germline V gene. V dropped 0 bases and J dropped 5; count of bases not matched to a gene: 8. The CDR3 is CASSQDASGGAETQYF. The CDR3 region has the DNA TGCGCCAGCAGCCAAGATGCGAGCGGGGGAGCGGAGACCCAGTACTTC.

This clonotype has a handful of counts. The V and J genes are TRBV7-2 and TRBJ2-1; TRBD2 agrees at 7 bases. Germline V gives CDR1 SGHTA, CDR2 FQGNSA. Trimming removed 0 bases from V and 8 bases from J; junction bases left unmatched: 7. The CDR3 runs 15 residues. The CDR3 DNA reads TGTGCCAGCAGCTTAGCGGGACTACGATCCGATGAGCAGTTCTTC. Its protein product is CASSLAGLRSDEQFF.

The chain joins TRBV7-9 to TRBJ2-2; TRBD1 matches 7 bases. The CDR3 spans 16 residues. V lost 6 bases and J lost 4; bases outside the gene matches: 11. The V gene's germline CDR1 is SEHNR and CDR2 FQNEAQ (reference sequence). The CDR3 here is CASRRQGQLPTGELFF. CDR3 sequence (DNA): TGTGCCAGCAGGCGACAGGGCCAACTACCCACCGGGGAGCTGTTTTTT.

This clonotype was observed a handful of times. V is TRBV5-1 and J is TRBJ2-5; weak D call: TRBD2 (6 bases). CDR1 is SGHRS, CDR2 YFSETQ, per germline. Trimming cost V 1 base and J 4 bases, with 14 bases left between them. The CDR3 loop spans 15 amino acids. In nucleotides, the CDR3 is TGCGCCAGCAGCTTGTCGGCTGGGGGAGGAGAGACCCAGTACTTC. Its protein is CASSLSAGGGETQYF.

In its sample, this clonotype was seen many times. The chain recombines TRBV20-1 with TRBJ1-5; no reliable D call. This CDR3 region has 14 residues. Germline CDR1 DFQATT, CDR2 SNEGSKA (reference sequence). Trimming took 4 bases from V and 4 from J, leaving 14 bases between them. CDR3 in DNA: TGCAGTGCTACCCCTCCAGGACTTAATCAGCCCCAGCATTTT. The encoded protein is CSATPPGLNQPQHF.

This rearrangement joins TRBV20-1 to TRBJ2-5; a weak D match, TRBD2 (6 bases). The CDR3 runs 15 residues. V gave up 3 bases and J gave up 5 bases, with 19 bases separating them. Germline assignment: CDR1 DFQATT and CDR2 SNEGSKA (reference sequence). The CDR3, as DNA: TGCAGTGCTAGTTCTTCCCCACGGGGGAGGGAGACCCAGTACTTC. Its translation is CSASSSPRGRETQYF.

This clonotype was found many times. The chain employs TRBV20-1 and TRBJ1-2; D gene unclear. V lost 6 bases to trimming and J lost 4 bases, with 15 bases between them. The CDR3 is 13 amino acids. Germline CDR1 is DFQATT and CDR2 is SNEGSKA (reference sequence). The CDR3: CSATVGGRYGYTF. The DNA of the CDR3 is TGCAGTGCCACCGTTGGCGGGCGCTATGGCTACACCTTC.

This clonotype has ten or more counts. CDR3 sequence: CASSQGTDNEQFF. The CDR3 bases are TGCGCCAGCAGCCAAGGGACTGACAATGAGCAGTTCTTC. The chain has TRBV4-3 and TRBJ2-1, with D tentatively TRBD2 (5 bases). The V end lost 1 base, the J end lost 5 bases, and 6 bases lay between the germline ends. The germline V gene encodes CDR1 LGHNA and CDR2 YSLEER. The CDR3 loop spans 13 amino acids.